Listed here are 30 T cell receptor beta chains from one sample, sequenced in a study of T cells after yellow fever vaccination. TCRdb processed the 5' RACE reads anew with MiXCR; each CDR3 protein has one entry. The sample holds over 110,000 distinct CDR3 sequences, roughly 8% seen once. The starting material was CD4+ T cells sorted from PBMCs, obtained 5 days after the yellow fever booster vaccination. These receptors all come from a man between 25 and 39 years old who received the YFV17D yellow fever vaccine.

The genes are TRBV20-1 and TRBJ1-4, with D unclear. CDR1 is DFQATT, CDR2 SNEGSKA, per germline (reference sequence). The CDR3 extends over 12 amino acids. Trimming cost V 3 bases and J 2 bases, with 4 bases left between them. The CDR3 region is CSARGTNEKLFF. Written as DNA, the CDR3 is TGCAGTGCTAGGGGGACTAATGAAAAACTGTTTTTT.

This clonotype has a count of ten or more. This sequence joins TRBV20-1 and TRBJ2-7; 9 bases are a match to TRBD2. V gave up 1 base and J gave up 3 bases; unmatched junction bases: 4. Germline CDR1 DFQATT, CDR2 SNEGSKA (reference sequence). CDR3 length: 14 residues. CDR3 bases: TGCAGTGCTAGAGCTAGCGGGAAACTCTACGAGCAGTACTTC. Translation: CSARASGKLYEQYF.

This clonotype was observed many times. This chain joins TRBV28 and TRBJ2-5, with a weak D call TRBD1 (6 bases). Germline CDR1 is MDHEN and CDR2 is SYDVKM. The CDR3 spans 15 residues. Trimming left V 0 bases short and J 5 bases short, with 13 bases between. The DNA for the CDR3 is TGTGCCAGCAGTTTATGGTCAGGGGCGCGGGAGACCCAGTACTTC. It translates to CASSLWSGARETQYF.

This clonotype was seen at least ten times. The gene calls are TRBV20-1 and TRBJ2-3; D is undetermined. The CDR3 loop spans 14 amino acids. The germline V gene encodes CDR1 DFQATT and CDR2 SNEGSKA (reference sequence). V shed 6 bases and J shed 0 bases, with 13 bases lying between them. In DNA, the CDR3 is TGCAGTGCCCTACCCCGAGGCAGCACAGATACGCAGTATTTT. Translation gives CSALPRGSTDTQYF.

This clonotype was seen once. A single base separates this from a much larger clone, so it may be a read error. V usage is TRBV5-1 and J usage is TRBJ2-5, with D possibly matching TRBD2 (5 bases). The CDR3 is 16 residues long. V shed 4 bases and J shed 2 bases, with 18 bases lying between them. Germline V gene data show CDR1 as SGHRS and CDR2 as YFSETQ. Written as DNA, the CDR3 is TGCGCCAGCAGCCCCGGAGCGGCAGGCACACAAGAGACCCAGTACTTC. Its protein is CASSPGAAGTQETQYF.

CDR3 in DNA: TGTGCCAGCAGTGAGGGCAGATACAATGAGCAGTTCTTC. This gives the protein CASSEGRYNEQFF. This rearrangement joins TRBV6-4 to TRBJ2-1, with no clear D. The germline gives CDR1 MRHNA, CDR2 SNTAGT. Trimming pared 3 bases from V and 4 bases from J, leaving 7 bases between. This CDR3 has 13 residues.

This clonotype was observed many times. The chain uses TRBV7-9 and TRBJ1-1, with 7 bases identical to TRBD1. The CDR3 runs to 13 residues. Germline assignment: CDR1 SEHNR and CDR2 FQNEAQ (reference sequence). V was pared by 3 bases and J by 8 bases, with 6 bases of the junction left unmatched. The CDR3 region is CASSLRVDREAFF. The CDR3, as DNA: TGTGCCAGCAGCTTGCGTGTGGACAGGGAAGCTTTCTTT.

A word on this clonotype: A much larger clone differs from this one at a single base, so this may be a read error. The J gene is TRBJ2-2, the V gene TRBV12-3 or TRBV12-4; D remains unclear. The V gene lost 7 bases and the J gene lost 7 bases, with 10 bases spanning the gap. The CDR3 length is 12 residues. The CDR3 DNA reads TGTGCCAGCAAGAACTATGTCGGGGAGCTGTTTTTT. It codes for CASKNYVGELFF.

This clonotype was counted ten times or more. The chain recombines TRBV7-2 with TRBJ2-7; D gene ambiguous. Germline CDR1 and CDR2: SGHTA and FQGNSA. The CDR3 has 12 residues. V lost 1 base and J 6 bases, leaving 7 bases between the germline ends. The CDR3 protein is CASSLELGEQYF. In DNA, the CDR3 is TGTGCCAGCAGCTTAGAGCTTGGCGAGCAGTACTTC.

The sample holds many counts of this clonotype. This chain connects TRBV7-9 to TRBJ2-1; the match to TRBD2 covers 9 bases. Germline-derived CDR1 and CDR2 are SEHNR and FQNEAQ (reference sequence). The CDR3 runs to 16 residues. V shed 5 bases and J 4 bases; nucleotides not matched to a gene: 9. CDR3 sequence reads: CASSHGGRAQYNEQFF. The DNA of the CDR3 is TGTGCCAGCAGCCACGGCGGGAGGGCCCAGTACAATGAGCAGTTCTTC. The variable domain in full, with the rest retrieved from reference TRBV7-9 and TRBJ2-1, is DTGVSQNPRHKITKRGQNVTFRCDPISEHNRLYWYRQTLGQGPEFLTYFQNEAQLEKSRLLSDRFSAERPKGSFSTLEIQRTEQGDSAMYLCASSHGGRAQYNEQFFGPGTRLTVL.

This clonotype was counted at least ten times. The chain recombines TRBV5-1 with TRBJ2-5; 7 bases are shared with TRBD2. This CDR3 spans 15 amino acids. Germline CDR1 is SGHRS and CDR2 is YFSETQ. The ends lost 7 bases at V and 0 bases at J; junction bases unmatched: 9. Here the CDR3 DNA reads TGCGCCAGCGACCGGGGAGGGCCGTACCAAGAGACCCAGTACTTC. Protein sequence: CASDRGGPYQETQYF. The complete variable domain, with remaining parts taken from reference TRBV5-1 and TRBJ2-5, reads KAGVTQTPRYLIKTRGQQVTLSCSPISGHRSVSWYQQTPGQGLQFLFEYFSETQRNKGNFPGRFSGRQFSNSRSEMNVSTLELGDSALYLCASDRGGPYQETQYFGPGTRLLVL.

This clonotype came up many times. Here the CDR3 reads CASSLGGSTGGETQYF. The DNA for the CDR3 is TGTGCCAGCAGCTTAGGCGGCTCGACAGGGGGAGAGACCCAGTACTTC. The chain has TRBV7-2 and TRBJ2-5; 9 positions agree with TRBD1. V dropped 1 base and J dropped 4; count of bases not matched to a gene: 7. CDR3 length: 16 residues. The germline V gene encodes CDR1 SGHTA and CDR2 FQGNSA.

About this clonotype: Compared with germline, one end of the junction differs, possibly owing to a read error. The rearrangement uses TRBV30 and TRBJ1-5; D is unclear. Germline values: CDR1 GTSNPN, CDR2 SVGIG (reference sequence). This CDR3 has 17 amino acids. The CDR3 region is CAWSVLGRALSKQPQHF. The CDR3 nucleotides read TGTGCCTGGAGTGTACTGGGGAGGGCGCTTAGCAAGCAGCCCCAGCATTTT. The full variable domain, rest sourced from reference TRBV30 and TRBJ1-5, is SQTIHQWPATLVQPVGSPLSLECTVEGTSNPNLYWYRQAAGRGLQLLFYSVGIGQISSEVPQNLSASRPQDRQFILSSKKLLLSDSGFYLCAWSVLGRALSKQPQHFGDGTRLSIL.

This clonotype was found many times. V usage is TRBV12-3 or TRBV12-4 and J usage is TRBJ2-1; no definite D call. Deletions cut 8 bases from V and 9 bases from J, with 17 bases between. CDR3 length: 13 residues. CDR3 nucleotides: TGTGCCAGCCAGGTTCTCAAGTCTGGTGAGCAGTTCTTC. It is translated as CASQVLKSGEQFF.

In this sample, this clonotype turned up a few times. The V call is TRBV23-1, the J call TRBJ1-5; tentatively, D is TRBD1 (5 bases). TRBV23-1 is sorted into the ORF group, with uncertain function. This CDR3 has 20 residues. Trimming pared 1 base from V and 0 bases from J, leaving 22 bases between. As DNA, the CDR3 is TGCGCCAGCAGTCAATTTACCGGGACCGCGGGCGATTATAGCAATCAGCCCCAGCATTTT. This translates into CASSQFTGTAGDYSNQPQHF.

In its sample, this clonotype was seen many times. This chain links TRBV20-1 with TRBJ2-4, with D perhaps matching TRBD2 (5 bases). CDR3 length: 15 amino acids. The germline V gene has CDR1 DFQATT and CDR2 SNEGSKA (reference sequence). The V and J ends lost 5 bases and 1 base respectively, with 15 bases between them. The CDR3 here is CSAPDELVAKNIQYF. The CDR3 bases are TGCAGTGCTCCTGACGAACTAGTCGCCAAAAACATTCAGTACTTC.

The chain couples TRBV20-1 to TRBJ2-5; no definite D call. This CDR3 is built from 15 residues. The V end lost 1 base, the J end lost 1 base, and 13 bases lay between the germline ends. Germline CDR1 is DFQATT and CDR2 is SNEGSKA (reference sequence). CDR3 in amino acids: CSARVLESSQETQYF. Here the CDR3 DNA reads TGCAGTGCTAGAGTTCTGGAGAGCAGCCAAGAGACCCAGTACTTC.

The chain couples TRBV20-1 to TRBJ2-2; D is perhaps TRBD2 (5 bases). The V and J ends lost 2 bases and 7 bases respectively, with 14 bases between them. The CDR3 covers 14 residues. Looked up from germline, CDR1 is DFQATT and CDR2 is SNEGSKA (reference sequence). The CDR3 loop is CSARFRGNGGELFF. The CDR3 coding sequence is TGCAGTGCTAGATTCAGAGGGAATGGCGGGGAGCTGTTTTTT.

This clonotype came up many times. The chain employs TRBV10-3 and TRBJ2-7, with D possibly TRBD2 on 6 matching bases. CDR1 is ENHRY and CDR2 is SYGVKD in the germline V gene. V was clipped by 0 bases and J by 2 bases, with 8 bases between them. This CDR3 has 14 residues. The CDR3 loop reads CAISESGGPYEQYF. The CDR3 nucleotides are TGTGCCATCAGTGAGTCGGGGGGACCCTACGAGCAGTACTTC.

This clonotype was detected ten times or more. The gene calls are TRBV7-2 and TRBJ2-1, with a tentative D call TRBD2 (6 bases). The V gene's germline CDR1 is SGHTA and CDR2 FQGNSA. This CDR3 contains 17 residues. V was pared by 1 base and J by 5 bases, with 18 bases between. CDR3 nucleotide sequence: TGTGCCAGCAGCTTAGTGTATTCGGGGGTCCTCAACAATGAGCAGTTCTTC. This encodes CASSLVYSGVLNNEQFF.

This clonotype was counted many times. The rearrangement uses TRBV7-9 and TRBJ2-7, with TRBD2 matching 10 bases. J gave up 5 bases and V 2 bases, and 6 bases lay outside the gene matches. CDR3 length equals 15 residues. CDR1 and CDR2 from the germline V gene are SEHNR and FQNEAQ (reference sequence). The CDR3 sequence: CASSLLAGVRDEQYF. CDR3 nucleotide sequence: TGTGCCAGCAGCTTACTAGCGGGAGTCCGGGACGAGCAGTACTTC. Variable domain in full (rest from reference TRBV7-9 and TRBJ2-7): DTGVSQNPRHKITKRGQNVTFRCDPISEHNRLYWYRQTLGQGPEFLTYFQNEAQLEKSRLLSDRFSAERPKGSFSTLEIQRTEQGDSAMYLCASSLLAGVRDEQYFGPGTRLTVT.

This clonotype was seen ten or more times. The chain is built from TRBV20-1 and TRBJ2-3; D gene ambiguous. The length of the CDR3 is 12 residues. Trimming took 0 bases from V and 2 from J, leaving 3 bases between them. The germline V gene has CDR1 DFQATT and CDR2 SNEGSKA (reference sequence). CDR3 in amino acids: CSARDLTDTQYF. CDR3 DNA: TGCAGTGCTAGAGATCTCACAGATACGCAGTATTTT.

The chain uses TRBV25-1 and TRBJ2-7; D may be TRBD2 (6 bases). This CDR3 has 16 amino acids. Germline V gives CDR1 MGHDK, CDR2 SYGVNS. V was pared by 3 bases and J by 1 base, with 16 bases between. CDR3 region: CASSDWDSLSSYEQYF. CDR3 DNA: TGTGCCAGCAGTGATTGGGACTCGCTGTCGTCCTACGAGCAGTACTTC.

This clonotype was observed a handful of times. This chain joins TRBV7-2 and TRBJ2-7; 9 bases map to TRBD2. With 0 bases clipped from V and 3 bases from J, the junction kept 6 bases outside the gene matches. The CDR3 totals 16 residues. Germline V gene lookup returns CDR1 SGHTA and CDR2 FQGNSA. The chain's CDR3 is CASSLASSGIRYEQYF. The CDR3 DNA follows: TGTGCCAGCAGCTTAGCTTCTAGCGGGATTCGCTACGAGCAGTACTTC.

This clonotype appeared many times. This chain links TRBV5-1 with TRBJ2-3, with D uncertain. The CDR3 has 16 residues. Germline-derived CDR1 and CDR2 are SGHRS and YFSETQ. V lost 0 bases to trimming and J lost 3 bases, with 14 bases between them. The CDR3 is CASSLGLDGGTDTQYF. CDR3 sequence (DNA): TGCGCCAGCAGCTTGGGCCTGGACGGTGGGACAGATACGCAGTATTTT.

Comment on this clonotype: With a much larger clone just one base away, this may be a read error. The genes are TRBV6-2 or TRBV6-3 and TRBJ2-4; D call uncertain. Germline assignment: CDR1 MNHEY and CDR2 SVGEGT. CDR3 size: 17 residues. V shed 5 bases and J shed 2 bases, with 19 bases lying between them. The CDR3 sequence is CASSNPFPSITKNIQYF. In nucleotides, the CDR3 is TGTGCCAGCAGTAACCCTTTCCCGAGTATTACCAAAAACATTCAGTACTTC.

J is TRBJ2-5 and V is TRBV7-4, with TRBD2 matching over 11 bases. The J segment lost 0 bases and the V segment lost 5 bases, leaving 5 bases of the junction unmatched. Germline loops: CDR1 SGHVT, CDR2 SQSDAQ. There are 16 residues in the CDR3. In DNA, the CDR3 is TGTGCCAGCAGCCCCGGGACTAGCGGAAACCAAGAGACCCAGTACTTC. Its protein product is CASSPGTSGNQETQYF. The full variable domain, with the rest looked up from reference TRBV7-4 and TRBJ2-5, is GAGVSQSPRYKVAKRGRDVALRCDSISGHVTLYWYRQTLGQGSEVLTYSQSDAQRDKSGRPSGRFSAERPERSVSTLKIQRTEQGDSAVYLCASSPGTSGNQETQYFGPGTRLLVL.

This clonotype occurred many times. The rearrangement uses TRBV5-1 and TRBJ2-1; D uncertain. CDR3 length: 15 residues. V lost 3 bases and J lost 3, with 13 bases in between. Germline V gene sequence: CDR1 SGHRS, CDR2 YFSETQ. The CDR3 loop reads CASSSDRVFYNEQFF. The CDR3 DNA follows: TGCGCCAGCAGCTCGGACCGAGTTTTCTACAATGAGCAGTTCTTC.

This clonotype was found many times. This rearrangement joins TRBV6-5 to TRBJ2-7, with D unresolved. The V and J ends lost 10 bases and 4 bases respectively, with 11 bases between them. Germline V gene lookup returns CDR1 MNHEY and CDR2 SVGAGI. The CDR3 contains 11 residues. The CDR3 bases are TGTGCCACCAAGGGTGTATACGAGCAGTACTTC. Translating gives CATKGVYEQYF.

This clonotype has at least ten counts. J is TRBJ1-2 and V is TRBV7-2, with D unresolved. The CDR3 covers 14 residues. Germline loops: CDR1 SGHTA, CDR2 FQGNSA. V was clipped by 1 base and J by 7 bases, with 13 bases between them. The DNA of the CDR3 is TGTGCCAGCAGCTTAGAAATCTCAGGACCTGGCTACACCTTC. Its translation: CASSLEISGPGYTF.